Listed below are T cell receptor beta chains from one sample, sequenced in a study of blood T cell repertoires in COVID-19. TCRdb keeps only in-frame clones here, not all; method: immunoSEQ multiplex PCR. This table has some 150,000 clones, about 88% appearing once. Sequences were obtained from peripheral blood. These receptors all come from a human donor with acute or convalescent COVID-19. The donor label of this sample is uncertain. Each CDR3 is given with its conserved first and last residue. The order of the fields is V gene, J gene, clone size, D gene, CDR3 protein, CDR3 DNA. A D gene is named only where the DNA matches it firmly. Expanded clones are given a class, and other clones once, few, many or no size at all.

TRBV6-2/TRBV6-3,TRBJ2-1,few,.,CASSYHSGGLSYNEQFF,TGTGCCAGCAGTTACCATTCGGGGGGCCTCTCCTACAATGAGCAGTTCTTC
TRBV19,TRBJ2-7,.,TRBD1,CASSAGQGYGQYF,TGTGCCAGTAGTGCGGGACAGGGCTACGGGCAGTACTTC
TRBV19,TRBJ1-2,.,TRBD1,CASSPRTGVTGYTF,TGTGCCAGTAGTCCAAGGACAGGGGTGACCGGCTACACCTTC
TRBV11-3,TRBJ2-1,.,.,CASSLVGGTYNEQFF,TGTGCCAGCAGCTTAGTCGGGGGAACGTACAATGAGCAGTTCTTC
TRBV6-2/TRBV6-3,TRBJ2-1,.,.,CASSSPGPPAGSYNEQFF,TGTGCCAGCAGCTCCCCCGGACCGCCGGCGGGTTCCTACAATGAGCAGTTCTTC
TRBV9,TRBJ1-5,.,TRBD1,CASSDRQGGQPQHF,TGTGCCAGCAGCGACCGACAGGGAGGCCAGCCCCAGCATTTT
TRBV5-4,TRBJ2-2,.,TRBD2,CASSLGGGRAPGELFF,TGTGCCAGCAGCTTGGGTGGCGGGAGGGCCCCCGGGGAGCTGTTTTTT
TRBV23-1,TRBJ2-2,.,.,CASSHQKRVNNSTPPGELFF,TGCGCCAGCAGTCATCAGAAGAGGGTTAACAATTCCACACCCCCCGGGGAGCTGTTTTTT
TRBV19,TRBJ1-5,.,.,CASSMGPVQPQHF,TGTGCCAGTAGTATGGGGCCAGTTCAGCCCCAGCATTTT
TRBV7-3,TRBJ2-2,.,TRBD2,CASSAGLGGELFF,TGTGCCAGCAGCGCCGGACTAGGCGGGGAGCTGTTTTTT
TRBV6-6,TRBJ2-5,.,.,CASSPQGETQYF,TGTGCCAGCAGTCCTCAGGGGGAGACCCAGTACTTC
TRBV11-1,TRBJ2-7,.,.,CASSLSGYEQYF,TGTGCCAGCAGCTTATCGGGTTACGAGCAGTACTTC
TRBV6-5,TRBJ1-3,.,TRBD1,CASSRDREWDTIYF,TGTGCCAGCAGTAGGGACAGGGAATGGGACACCATATATTTT
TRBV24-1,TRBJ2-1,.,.,CATSEHKAESTLHEQFF,TGTGCCACCAGTGAACACAAGGCGGAATCTACCCTCCATGAGCAGTTCTTC
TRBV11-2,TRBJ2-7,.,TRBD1,CASSPRDRAPYEQYF,TGTGCCAGCAGCCCCCGGGACAGGGCTCCCTACGAGCAGTACTTC
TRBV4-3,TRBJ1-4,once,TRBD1,CASSNEGAGNEKLFF,TGCGCCAGCAGCAATGAGGGGGCAGGTAATGAAAAACTGTTTTTT
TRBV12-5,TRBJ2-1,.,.,CASGLVRRSSHEQFF,TGTGCTAGTGGTTTGGTACGTCGTAGCAGCCATGAGCAGTTCTTC
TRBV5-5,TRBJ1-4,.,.,CASSLVLFNEKLFF,TGTGCCAGCAGCTTGGTCTTATTTAATGAAAAACTGTTTTTT
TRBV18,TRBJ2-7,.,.,CASSPQGIFTYEQYF,TGTGCCAGCTCACCACAGGGGATCTTCACCTACGAGCAGTACTTC
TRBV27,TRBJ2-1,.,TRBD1,CASRNRQGVYNEQFF,TGTGCCAGCCGAAACCGACAGGGGGTGTACAATGAGCAGTTCTTC
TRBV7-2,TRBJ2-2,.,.,CASRTTPGSPGELFF,TGTGCCAGCCGCACTACCCCCGGTTCCCCCGGGGAGCTGTTTTTT
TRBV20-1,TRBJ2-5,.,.,CSANERLDPYF,TGCAGTGCTAATGAGCGTTTAGATCCGTACTTC
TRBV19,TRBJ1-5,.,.,CASSVLEAGAQPQHF,TGTGCCAGTAGTGTTTTGGAGGCAGGGGCTCAGCCCCAGCATTTT
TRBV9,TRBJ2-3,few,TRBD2,CASSVGLAGTDTQYF,TGTGCCAGCAGCGTAGGGCTAGCGGGCACAGATACGCAGTATTTT